This T cell receptor beta chain was captured by sequencing in a study of cytomegalovirus exposure and HLA in healthy donors. The study, taken as a whole, reports: A link between a missense DCLRE1C variant and TCR beta V- and J-gene trimming emerged from a later analysis.

Researchers ran the PCR with 60 Vbeta and 13 Jbeta primers. Sequencing was performed with immunoSEQ multiplex PCR; in TCRdb, only in-frame clones are kept and a portion is missing. The sample includes roughly 120,000 clones, 65% to 75% seen only once; the top ten take approximately 3.9%. On this clone: The antigen remains unidentified.

The CDR3 extends over 13 amino acids. The sample taken for sequencing was PBMCs. This receptor was identified in a woman aged 45-60 years in good health and CMV-seropositive. The chain links TRBV21-1 to TRBJ2-5; TRBD2 was called by the table and not checked on the DNA. TRBV21-1 is marked as a pseudogene. CDR3 region: CASSKACPETQYF. DNA for the CDR3: TGTGCCAGCAGCAAAGCCTGTCCGGAGACCCAGTACTTC.